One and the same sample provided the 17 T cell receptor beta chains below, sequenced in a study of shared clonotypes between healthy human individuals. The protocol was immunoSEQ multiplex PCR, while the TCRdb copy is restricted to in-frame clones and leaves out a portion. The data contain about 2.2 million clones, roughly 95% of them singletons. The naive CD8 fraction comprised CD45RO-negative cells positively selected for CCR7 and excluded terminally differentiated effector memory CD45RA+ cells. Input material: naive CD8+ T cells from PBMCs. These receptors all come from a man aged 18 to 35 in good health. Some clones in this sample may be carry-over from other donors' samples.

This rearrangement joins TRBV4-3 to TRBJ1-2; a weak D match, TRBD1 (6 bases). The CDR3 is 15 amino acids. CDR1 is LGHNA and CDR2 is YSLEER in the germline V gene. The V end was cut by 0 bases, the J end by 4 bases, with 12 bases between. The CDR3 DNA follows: TGCGCCAGCAGCCAAGATACAGGGCCGGTCTATGGCTACACCTTC. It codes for CASSQDTGPVYGYTF.

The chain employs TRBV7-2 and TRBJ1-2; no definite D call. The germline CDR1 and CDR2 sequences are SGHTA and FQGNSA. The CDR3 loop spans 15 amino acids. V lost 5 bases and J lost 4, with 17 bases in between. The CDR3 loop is CASSPSGRYFYGYTF. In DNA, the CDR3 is TGTGCCAGCAGCCCCTCAGGACGGTACTTCTATGGCTACACCTTC.

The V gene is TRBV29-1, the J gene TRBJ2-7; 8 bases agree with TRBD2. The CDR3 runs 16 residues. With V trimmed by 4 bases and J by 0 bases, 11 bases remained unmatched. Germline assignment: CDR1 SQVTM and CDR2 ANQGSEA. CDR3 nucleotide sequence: TGCAGCGTTGTTGGCCTAGCGGGCATACCCTCCTACGAGCAGTACTTC. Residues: CSVVGLAGIPSYEQYF.

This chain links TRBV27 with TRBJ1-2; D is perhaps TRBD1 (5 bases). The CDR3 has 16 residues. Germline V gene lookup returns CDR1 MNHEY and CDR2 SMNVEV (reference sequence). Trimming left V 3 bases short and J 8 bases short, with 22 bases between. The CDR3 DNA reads TGTGCCAGCAGTTTTCTTCCCCTGGGGCCGGATCACGGCTACACCTTC. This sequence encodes CASSFLPLGPDHGYTF.

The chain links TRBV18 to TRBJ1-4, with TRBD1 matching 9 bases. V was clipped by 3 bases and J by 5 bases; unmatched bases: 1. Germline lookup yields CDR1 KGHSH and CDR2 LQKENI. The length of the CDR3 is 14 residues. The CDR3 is CASSPGTGNEKLFF. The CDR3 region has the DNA TGTGCCAGCTCACCCGGGACAGGGAATGAAAAACTGTTTTTT.

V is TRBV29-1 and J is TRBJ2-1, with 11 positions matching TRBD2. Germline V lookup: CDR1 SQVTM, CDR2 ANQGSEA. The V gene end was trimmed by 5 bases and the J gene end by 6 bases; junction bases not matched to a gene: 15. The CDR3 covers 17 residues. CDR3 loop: CSVRGLAGPQGVNEQFF. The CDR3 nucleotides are TGCAGCGTTCGCGGACTAGCGGGCCCCCAGGGTGTCAATGAGCAGTTCTTC.

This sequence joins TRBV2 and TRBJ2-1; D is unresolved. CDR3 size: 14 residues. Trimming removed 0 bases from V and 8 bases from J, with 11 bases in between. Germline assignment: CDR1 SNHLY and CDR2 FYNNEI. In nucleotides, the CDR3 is TGTGCCAGCAGTGAAGCGCGAACTTCCTATGAGCAGTTCTTC. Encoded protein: CASSEARTSYEQFF.

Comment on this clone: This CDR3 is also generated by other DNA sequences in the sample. Here the CDR3 DNA reads TGCGCCAGCAGCCCCTTAGCGGGGGGATACAATGAGCAGTTCTTC. As protein: CASSPLAGGYNEQFF. The chain joins TRBV4-1 to TRBJ2-1; 10 bases map to TRBD2. The V gene's germline CDR1 is MGHRA and CDR2 YSYEKL. V shed 4 bases and J 4 bases; nucleotides not matched to a gene: 4. CDR3 length: 15 amino acids.

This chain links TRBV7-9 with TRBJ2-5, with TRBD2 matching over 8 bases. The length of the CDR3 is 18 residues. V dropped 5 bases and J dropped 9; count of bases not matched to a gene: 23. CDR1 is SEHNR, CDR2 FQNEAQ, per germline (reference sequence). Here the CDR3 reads CASSVGREDAQYETAQYF. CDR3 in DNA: TGTGCCAGCAGCGTAGGGCGGGAGGACGCCCAATATGAGACGGCCCAGTACTTC.

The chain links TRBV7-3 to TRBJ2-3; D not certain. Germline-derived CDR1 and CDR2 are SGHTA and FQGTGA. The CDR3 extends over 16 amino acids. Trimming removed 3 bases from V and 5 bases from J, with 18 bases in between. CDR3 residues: CASSFNPRRLGDTQYF. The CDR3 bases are TGTGCCAGCAGCTTTAATCCGCGCAGACTCGGAGATACGCAGTATTTT.

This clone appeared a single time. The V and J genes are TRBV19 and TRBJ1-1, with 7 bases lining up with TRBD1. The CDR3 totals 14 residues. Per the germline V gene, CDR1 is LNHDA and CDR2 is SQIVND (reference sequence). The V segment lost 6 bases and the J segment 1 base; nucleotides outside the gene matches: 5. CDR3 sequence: CASREGQQNTEAFF. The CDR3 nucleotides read TGTGCCAGTAGAGAGGGACAGCAGAACACTGAAGCTTTCTTT.

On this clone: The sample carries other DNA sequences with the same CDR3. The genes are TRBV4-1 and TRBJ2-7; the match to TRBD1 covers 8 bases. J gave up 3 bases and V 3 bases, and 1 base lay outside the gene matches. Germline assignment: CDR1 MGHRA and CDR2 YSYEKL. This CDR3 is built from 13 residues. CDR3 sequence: CASSHGQGYEQYF. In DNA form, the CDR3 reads TGCGCCAGCAGCCATGGACAGGGCTACGAGCAGTACTTC.

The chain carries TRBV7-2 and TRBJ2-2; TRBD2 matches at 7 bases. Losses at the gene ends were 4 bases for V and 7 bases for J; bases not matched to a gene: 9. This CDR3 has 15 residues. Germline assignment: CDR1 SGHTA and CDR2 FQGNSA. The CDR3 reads CASSSRREYGGELFF. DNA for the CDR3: TGTGCCAGCAGCTCAAGGCGGGAGTATGGCGGGGAGCTGTTTTTT.

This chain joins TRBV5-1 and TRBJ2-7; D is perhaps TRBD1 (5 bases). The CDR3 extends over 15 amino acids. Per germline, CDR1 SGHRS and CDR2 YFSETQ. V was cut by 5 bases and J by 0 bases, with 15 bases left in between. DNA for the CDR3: TGCGCCAGCAGAACGGAATGGGGCAGCTCCTACGAGCAGTACTTC. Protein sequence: CASRTEWGSSYEQYF.

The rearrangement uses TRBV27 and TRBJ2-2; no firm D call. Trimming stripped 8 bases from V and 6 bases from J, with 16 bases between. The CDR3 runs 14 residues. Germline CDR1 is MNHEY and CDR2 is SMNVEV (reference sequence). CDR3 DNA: TGTGCCAGCGGAATGTTGGGTACAGCCGGGGAGCTGTTTTTT. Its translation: CASGMLGTAGELFF.

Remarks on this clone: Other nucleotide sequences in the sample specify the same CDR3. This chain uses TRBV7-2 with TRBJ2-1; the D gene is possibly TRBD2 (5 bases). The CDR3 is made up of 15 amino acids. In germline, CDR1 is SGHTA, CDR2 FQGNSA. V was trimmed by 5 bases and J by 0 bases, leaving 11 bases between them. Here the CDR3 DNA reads TGTGCCAGCAGCCTGAGCGGAGCCTCCTACAATGAGCAGTTCTTC. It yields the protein CASSLSGASYNEQFF.

The CDR3, as DNA: TGTGCCAAAGGGGGGATAGCGGGAAGGGCAGATACGCAGTATTTT. The encoded protein is CAKGGIAGRADTQYF. The chain combines TRBV2 with TRBJ2-3; 8 nucleotides line up with TRBD2. Germline V lookup: CDR1 SNHLY, CDR2 FYNNEI. The ends lost 10 bases at V and 4 bases at J; junction bases unmatched: 13. The CDR3 spans 15 residues.